This TCR beta chain emerged from a study of regulatory T cells in long-lasting Graves disease. General study points: Favored gene segments in persistent disease were TRBV28, TRBJ1-2 and TRBJ2-5.

Time point noted: persistent/refractory GD, antithyroid drugs over 5 years with positive TRAb. The authors made the TCR library using RNA they extracted from PBMCs. As for this clonotype: Its cognate antigen is unknown.

This CDR3 region has 13 residues. The germline CDR1 and CDR2 sequences are SGHDT and YYEEEE. Trimming cost V 3 bases and J 3 bases, with 10 bases left between them. Through Arm-PCR of CDR3 regions and iRepertoire HTBI primers, TCR beta libraries were built. Each CDR3 protein gets one entry after TCRdb re-called the multiplex PCR reads with MiXCR. The table lists 600,000 to 850,000 distinct CDR3 sequences, around 32% of them singletons. The sequences come from peripheral blood mononuclear cells (PBMCs), collected when the disease was refractory, from a patient treated with antithyroid drugs. The clonotype originates from a female donor with Graves disease. This chain links TRBV5-6 with TRBJ2-7; D call uncertain. CDR3 coding DNA: TGTGCCAGCAGCTCCGAGAGCATCTACGAGCAGTACTTC. Translated, it gives CASSSESIYEQYF.